The 26 T cell receptor beta chains presented below share a single source sample, sequenced in a study of blood T cells in healthy people across ages. Then a second PCR, running about 7 to 11 cycles, was carried out with a sample-barcoded 5' primer and a J-beta primer mix. TCRdb used MiXCR to reprocess the 5' RACE reads, holding one entry per CDR3 protein. The sample holds roughly 1.9 million distinct CDR3 sequences, around 40% seen once. Sequences were obtained from blood. Source of these receptors: a human donor in good health.

There are a few counts of this clonotype. The chain carries TRBV5-1 and TRBJ2-3; TRBD1 is a possible D gene (5 bases). The CDR3 is 14 residues long. CDR1 and CDR2 (germline): SGHRS, YFSETQ. V lost 2 bases and J 6 bases, leaving 13 bases between the germline ends. CDR3 nucleotide sequence: TGCGCCAGCAGCTTCTTGTCCGCAGGGGATACGCAGTATTTT. Amino acids: CASSFLSAGDTQYF.

V gene TRBV2 combines with J gene TRBJ1-5; D might be TRBD1 (6 bases). Germline loops: CDR1 SNHLY, CDR2 FYNNEI. The CDR3 loop spans 15 amino acids. With 0 bases removed from V and 5 bases from J, the gap between germline ends came to 11 bases. DNA of the CDR3: TGTGCCAGCAGTGAAGCGCTTCCAGGGGATCAGCCCCAGCATTTT. Translation: CASSEALPGDQPQHF.

This rearrangement joins TRBV4-3 to TRBJ1-6; D unclear. CDR1 is LGHNA, CDR2 YSLEER, per germline. Trimming removed 1 base from V and 7 bases from J, with 5 bases in between. This CDR3 region has 13 residues. The CDR3 sequence is CASSQAWNSPLHF. DNA of the CDR3: TGCGCCAGCAGCCAAGCCTGGAATTCACCCCTCCACTTT.

This clonotype was found once. The CDR3 DNA is TGCGCCAGCAGCCAAGGCGGGCTGAATTCACCCCTCCACTTT. Translation: CASSQGGLNSPLHF. The chain carries TRBV4-1 and TRBJ1-6; D ambiguous. The CDR3 sequence is 14 residues long. V was pared by 1 base and J by 7 bases, with 8 bases between. Germline values: CDR1 MGHRA, CDR2 YSYEKL.

In its sample, this clonotype was seen a few times. J is TRBJ2-1 and V is TRBV4-1, with D unresolved. The CDR3 runs 15 residues. Trimming left V 0 bases short and J 6 bases short, with 12 bases between. CDR1 is MGHRA and CDR2 is YSYEKL in the germline V gene. CDR3 loop: CASSQDQGSRNEQFF. DNA for the CDR3: TGCGCCAGCAGCCAAGATCAAGGCAGTCGCAATGAGCAGTTCTTC.

This clonotype was picked up a small number of times. The chain carries TRBV7-2 and TRBJ1-6; 10 nucleotides match TRBD1. Germline trimming cut 5 bases from V and 11 bases from J; bases unmatched to any gene: 9. Germline V gene sequence: CDR1 SGHTA, CDR2 FQGNSA. This CDR3 region has 15 residues. The CDR3 sequence is CASSPQTGGSAPLHF. The CDR3 nucleotides are TGTGCCAGCAGCCCCCAGACAGGGGGCTCTGCACCCCTCCACTTT.

This chain uses TRBV12-3 or TRBV12-4 with TRBJ2-7; D possibly matches TRBD1 or TRBD2 (5 bases each). This CDR3 contains 16 residues. V lost 8 bases and J 4 bases, leaving 24 bases between the germline ends. CDR3 protein: CASGALIEGFLYEQYF. CDR3 in DNA: TGTGCCAGCGGGGCATTAATTGAGGGTTTCCTTTACGAGCAGTACTTC.

The chain has TRBV20-1 and TRBJ2-4; D is ambiguous. The ends were cut back, 5 bases at V and 0 bases at J, with 11 bases in the middle. Germline assignment: CDR1 DFQATT and CDR2 SNEGSKA (reference sequence). This CDR3 comprises 14 residues. The CDR3 coding sequence is TGCAGTGCTCCTCTTTTACAAGCCAAAAACATTCAGTACTTC. Its translation is CSAPLLQAKNIQYF.

The chain combines TRBV6-4 with TRBJ2-3; 9 bases match TRBD2. The germline V gene encodes CDR1 MRHNA and CDR2 SNTAGT. The CDR3 consists of 15 residues. Germline trimming cut 6 bases from V and 2 bases from J; bases unmatched to any gene: 6. CDR3 sequence reads: CASRQTSGITDTQYF. In DNA, the CDR3 is TGTGCCAGCAGGCAGACTAGCGGTATCACAGATACGCAGTATTTT.

This clonotype appeared a few times. The rearrangement uses TRBV6-7 and TRBJ1-5; D gene unclear. TRBV6-7 qualifies as an ORF whose function is uncertain. V was cut by 2 bases and J by 0 bases, with 14 bases left in between. The length of the CDR3 is 17 residues. The CDR3 DNA reads TGTGCCAGCAGTTACGGTAGCGGATATATTAGCAATCAGCCCCAGCATTTT. It codes for CASSYGSGYISNQPQHF.

The chain combines TRBV12-3 or TRBV12-4 with TRBJ2-7, with D unclear. Trimming cost V 5 bases and J 2 bases, with 13 bases left between them. This CDR3 is 14 amino acids long. This CDR3 reads CASSRTERTYEQYF. In DNA form, the CDR3 reads TGTGCCAGCAGTCGGACCGAACGCACCTACGAGCAGTACTTC.

The chain carries TRBV7-2 and TRBJ1-5, with no clear D. Germline V gene data show CDR1 as SGHTA and CDR2 as FQGNSA. The CDR3 extends over 14 amino acids. V lost 1 base, J lost 3 bases, and 7 bases lay in between. CDR3 sequence: CASSLEPDNQPQHF. CDR3 coding DNA: TGTGCCAGCAGCTTAGAACCAGACAATCAGCCCCAGCATTTT.

This clonotype was seen a handful of times. V usage is TRBV7-3 and J usage is TRBJ1-6, with a tentative D call TRBD1 (5 bases). The CDR3 sequence is 14 residues long. V lost 4 bases and J 7 bases, leaving 11 bases between the germline ends. CDR1 and CDR2 from the germline V gene are SGHTA and FQGTGA. The CDR3 DNA reads TGTGCCAGCAGCTCAACAGGAGACAATTCACCCCTCCACTTT. Its translation is CASSSTGDNSPLHF.

The chain uses TRBV5-1 and TRBJ2-5; maybe TRBD1 (6 bases). Germline V lookup: CDR1 SGHRS, CDR2 YFSETQ. Trimming left V 0 bases short and J 4 bases short, with 16 bases between. The CDR3 is made up of 16 amino acids. CDR3 bases: TGCGCCAGCAGCTTGGCCACAGGGAACTCAGGAGAGACCCAGTACTTC. Its translation is CASSLATGNSGETQYF. Complete variable domain (other parts from reference TRBV5-1 and TRBJ2-5): KAGVTQTPRYLIKTRGQQVTLSCSPISGHRSVSWYQQTPGQGLQFLFEYFSETQRNKGNFPGRFSGRQFSNSRSEMNVSTLELGDSALYLCASSLATGNSGETQYFGPGTRLLVL.

This chain links TRBV28 with TRBJ2-7; TRBD1 matches 9 bases. This CDR3 is 13 amino acids long. J lost 2 bases, V lost 8 bases, and 4 bases had no gene match. Germline loops: CDR1 MDHEN, CDR2 SYDVKM. In DNA, the CDR3 is TGTGCCAGCCTCGACAGGGGGACCTACGAGCAGTACTTC. Translation: CASLDRGTYEQYF.

This clonotype turned up a few times. The V and J genes are TRBV7-3 and TRBJ2-1, with 11 bases that match TRBD2. The CDR3 extends over 17 amino acids. V dropped 2 bases and J dropped 5; count of bases not matched to a gene: 8. CDR1 and CDR2 (germline): SGHTA, FQGTGA. The CDR3 bases are TGTGCCAGCAGCTTACTAGCGGGGGGTCCGAAAAACAATGAGCAGTTCTTC. It specifies CASSLLAGGPKNNEQFF.

The chain combines TRBV5-5 with TRBJ2-7; D not certain. Between the trimmed V and J ends, which lost 3 bases and 3 bases, there was a span of 13 bases. The CDR3 is made up of 14 amino acids. CDR1 is SGHKS and CDR2 is YYEKEE in the germline V gene (reference sequence). Here the CDR3 reads CASSSTTRHYEQYF. The CDR3, as DNA: TGTGCCAGCAGCTCCACAACTCGACACTACGAGCAGTACTTC.

This clonotype was detected a few times. The rearrangement uses TRBV27 and TRBJ2-7, with D maybe TRBD1 (6 bases). The CDR3 is made up of 13 amino acids. CDR1 and CDR2 from the germline V gene are MNHEY and SMNVEV (reference sequence). V was shortened by 6 bases and J by 6 bases, with 15 bases between the two germline ends. The CDR3 nucleotides are TGTGCCAGCAGCCTCTCGTGGGGGCTCGAGCAGTACTTC. This gives the protein CASSLSWGLEQYF.

The V call is TRBV14, the J call TRBJ1-2, with TRBD1 matching over 9 bases. Germline lookup yields CDR1 SGHDN and CDR2 FVKESK. The ends lost 2 bases at V and 0 bases at J; junction bases unmatched: 7. The CDR3 runs to 17 residues. The CDR3 DNA is TGTGCCAGCAGCCAAAGGACAGGGGTCACCCCTAACTATGGCTACACCTTC. This sequence encodes CASSQRTGVTPNYGYTF.

The rearrangement links TRBV7-9 to TRBJ2-1; the match to TRBD1 covers 9 bases. Unmatched junction bases numbered 10, after V lost 4 bases and J lost 9 bases. Germline CDR1 is SEHNR and CDR2 is FQNEAQ (reference sequence). CDR3 length: 15 amino acids. The CDR3 reads CASSSRDRVFAEQFF. In DNA form, the CDR3 reads TGTGCCAGCAGCTCCCGGGACAGGGTCTTTGCTGAGCAGTTCTTC.

This clonotype appeared a few times. This chain joins TRBV24-1 and TRBJ2-5, with D perhaps matching TRBD2 (5 bases). CDR3 length: 16 amino acids. Germline CDR1 reads KGHDR; CDR2 reads SFDVKD. Deletions cut 3 bases from V and 0 bases from J, with 13 bases between. CDR3 in DNA: TGTGCCACCAGTGATCCCGGACGGGGAAACCAAGAGACCCAGTACTTC. Protein sequence: CATSDPGRGNQETQYF.

CDR3: CASSLPGRWGEAFF. The CDR3 coding sequence is TGTGCCAGCAGTTTGCCCGGCAGGTGGGGTGAAGCTTTCTTT. The rearrangement links TRBV6-6 to TRBJ1-1; D call uncertain. V was trimmed by 4 bases and J by 7 bases, leaving 16 bases between them. This CDR3 comprises 14 residues. Germline loops: CDR1 MNHNY, CDR2 SVGAGI (reference sequence).

This clonotype was seen only a few times. The chain uses TRBV5-5 and TRBJ2-6; TRBD1 might be the D (6 bases). This CDR3 has 17 residues. Germline CDR1 reads SGHKS; CDR2 reads YYEKEE (reference sequence). V was clipped by 0 bases and J by 4 bases, with 14 bases between them. The CDR3 coding sequence is TGTGCCAGCAGCTTGGAACAGGGCTCGTGGGGGGCCAACGTCCTGACTTTC. Protein sequence: CASSLEQGSWGANVLTF.

In nucleotides, the CDR3 is TGCGCCAGCAGCCAAGTATCGACGGGTACTGAAGCTTTCTTT. Protein: CASSQVSTGTEAFF. This chain links TRBV4-3 with TRBJ1-1; D not resolved. The V end was cut by 1 base, the J end by 5 bases, with 11 bases between. Germline lookup yields CDR1 LGHNA and CDR2 YSLEER. The CDR3 length is 14 residues.

This clonotype has at least ten counts. The rearrangement uses TRBV6-5 and TRBJ1-2; no firm D call. The CDR3 covers 12 residues. Trimming removed 6 bases from V and 5 bases from J, with 10 bases in between. The germline CDR1 and CDR2 sequences are MNHEY and SVGAGI. CDR3 nucleotides: TGTGCCAGCAGAGAATCAGAGTATGGCTACACCTTC. It is translated as CASRESEYGYTF.

The rearrangement uses TRBV5-1 and TRBJ2-5; D may match TRBD1 or TRBD2 (5 bases each). This CDR3 comprises 14 residues. V was cut by 3 bases and J by 5 bases, with 14 bases left in between. Germline V gives CDR1 SGHRS, CDR2 YFSETQ. The CDR3 coding sequence is TGCGCCAGCAGCTCCGGGACCACGGGGGAGACCCAGTACTTC. Its protein product is CASSSGTTGETQYF. Looking up the rest from reference TRBV5-1 and TRBJ2-5 gives the full variable domain: KAGVTQTPRYLIKTRGQQVTLSCSPISGHRSVSWYQQTPGQGLQFLFEYFSETQRNKGNFPGRFSGRQFSNSRSEMNVSTLELGDSALYLCASSSGTTGETQYFGPGTRLLVL.